This T cell receptor beta chain was recovered during a study of blood T cell repertoires in COVID-19. Overall study context: Some COVID-19 samples were acute and others convalescent; all came from the United States, Italy and Spain.

As handled by the study authors: Amplifying reference gene primers gave estimates of nucleated cell counts. Assay used: immunoSEQ multiplex PCR; TCRdb lists only in-frame clones, some missing. V and J calls and clone size are copied from that table; D and trimming were computed from the DNA. The sample yields about 190,000 clones, around 80% seen once. Germline lookup yields CDR1 MNHEY and CDR2 SMNVEV (reference sequence). The ends were cut back, 7 bases at V and 5 bases at J, with 17 bases in the middle. This CDR3 is 14 amino acids long. V usage is TRBV27 and J usage is TRBJ1-1; D perhaps matches TRBD1 (6 bases). Input material: peripheral blood. This TCR was recovered from a woman of 80 years or more with active or convalescent COVID-19. Here the CDR3 DNA reads TGTGCCAGCAAATTACGGGGGGCAAGAACTGAAGCTTTCTTT. Its protein product is CASKLRGARTEAFF.